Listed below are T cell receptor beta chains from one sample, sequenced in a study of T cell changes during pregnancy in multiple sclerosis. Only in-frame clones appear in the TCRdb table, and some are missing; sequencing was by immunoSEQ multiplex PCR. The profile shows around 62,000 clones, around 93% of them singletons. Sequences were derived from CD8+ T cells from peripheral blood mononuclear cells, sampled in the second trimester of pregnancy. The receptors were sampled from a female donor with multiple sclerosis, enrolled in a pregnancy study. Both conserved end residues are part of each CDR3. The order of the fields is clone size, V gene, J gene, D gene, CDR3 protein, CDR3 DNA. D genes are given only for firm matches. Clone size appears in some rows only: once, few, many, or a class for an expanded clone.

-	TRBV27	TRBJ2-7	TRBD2	CASSWTSGVYEQYF	TGTGCCAGCAGTTGGACTAGCGGGGTGTACGAGCAGTACTTC
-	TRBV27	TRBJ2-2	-	CASSLYQGEVPGELFF	TGTGCCAGCAGTTTATACCAGGGGGAGGTGCCCGGGGAGCTGTTTTTT
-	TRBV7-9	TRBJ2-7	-	CASSLVRGTYEQYF	TGTGCCAGCAGCTTAGTTCGGGGGACCTACGAGCAGTACTTC
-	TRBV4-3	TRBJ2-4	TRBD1	CASSQDQGQGVYIQYF	TGCGCCAGCAGCCAAGATCAGGGACAGGGGGTGTACATTCAGTACTTC
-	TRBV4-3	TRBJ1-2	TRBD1	CASSHSITGVDNYGYTF	TGCGCCAGCAGCCACTCTATTACAGGGGTTGATAACTATGGCTACACCTTC
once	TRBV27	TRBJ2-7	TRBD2	CASSPGLATYEQYF	TGTGCCAGCAGCCCGGGACTAGCTACCTACGAGCAGTACTTC
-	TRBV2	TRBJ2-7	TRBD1	CASSAPGQSYEQYF	TGTGCCAGCAGCGCACCGGGACAGTCCTACGAGCAGTACTTC
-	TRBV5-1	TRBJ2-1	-	CASTYYPGGGEQFF	TGCGCCAGCACTTACTACCCAGGAGGAGGTGAGCAGTTCTTC
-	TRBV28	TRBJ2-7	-	CASSETGSYEQYF	TGTGCCAGCAGCGAGACGGGGAGCTACGAGCAGTACTTC
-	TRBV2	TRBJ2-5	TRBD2	CASSTSGLAGGPETQYF	TGTGCCAGCAGTACCTCGGGACTAGCGGGGGGGCCCGAGACCCAGTACTTC
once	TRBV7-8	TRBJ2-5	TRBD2	CASSLPSGGAGETQYF	TGTGCCAGCAGCTTACCTAGCGGGGGGGCCGGAGAGACCCAGTACTTC
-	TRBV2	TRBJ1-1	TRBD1	CASRDRGNTEAFF	TGTGCCAGTCGGGACAGGGGGAACACTGAAGCTTTCTTT
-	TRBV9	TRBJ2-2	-	CASSVGGGTGELFF	TGTGCCAGCAGCGTAGGGGGAGGCACCGGGGAGCTGTTTTTT
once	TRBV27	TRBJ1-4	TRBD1	CASSSGTVRGEKLFF	TGTGCCAGCAGTTCCGGGACAGTGAGAGGGGAAAAACTGTTTTTT
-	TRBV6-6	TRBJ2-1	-	CASSFSGSSYNEQFF	TGTGCCAGCAGTTTCTCCGGGAGCTCCTACAATGAGCAGTTCTTC
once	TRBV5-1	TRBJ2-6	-	CASSPPVTGANVLTF	TGCGCCAGCAGCCCCCCTGTAACTGGGGCCAACGTCCTGACTTTC
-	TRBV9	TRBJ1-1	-	CASSVSGANTEAFF	TGTGCCAGCAGCGTATCTGGGGCGAACACTGAAGCTTTCTTT
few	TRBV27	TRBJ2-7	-	CASSVREKGEQYF	TGTGCCAGCAGTGTCCGGGAGAAAGGCGAGCAGTACTTC
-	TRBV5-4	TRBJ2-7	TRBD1	CASSSQGAKTYEQYF	TGTGCCAGCAGCTCACAGGGGGCGAAGACCTACGAGCAGTACTTC
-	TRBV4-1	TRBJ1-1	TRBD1	CASSPLDRADTEAFF	TGCGCCAGCAGCCCCCTAGACAGGGCAGACACTGAAGCTTTCTTT
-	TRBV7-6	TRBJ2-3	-	CASSPQRTSTFDTQYF	TGTGCCAGCAGCCCCCAGCGAACTAGTACGTTCGATACGCAGTATTTT
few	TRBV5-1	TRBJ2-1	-	CASSLQGSVEQFF	TGCGCCAGCAGCTTGCAGGGTTCAGTTGAGCAGTTCTTC
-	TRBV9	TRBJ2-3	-	CASSVETSTDTQYF	TGTGCCAGCAGCGTGGAGACTAGCACAGATACGCAGTATTTT
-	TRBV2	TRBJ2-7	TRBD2	CASSEEASGFYEQYF	TGTGCCAGCAGTGAGGAGGCTAGCGGGTTCTACGAGCAGTACTTC
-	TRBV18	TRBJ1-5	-	CASKGAGLNQPQHF	TGTGCCAGCAAAGGAGCAGGACTCAATCAGCCCCAGCATTTT
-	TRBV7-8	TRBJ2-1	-	CASSLRDTYNEQFF	TGTGCCAGCAGCCTCCGGGACACCTACAATGAGCAGTTCTTC
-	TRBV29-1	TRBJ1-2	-	CSVVQGPNIYGYTF	TGCAGCGTTGTACAGGGACCCAACATCTATGGCTACACCTTC
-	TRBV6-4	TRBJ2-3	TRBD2	CASSEFTSGGTDTQYF	TGTGCCAGCAGTGAGTTTACTAGCGGGGGCACAGATACGCAGTATTTT
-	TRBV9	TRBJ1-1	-	CASSVGAGGEDTEAFF	TGTGCCAGCAGCGTAGGGGCAGGAGGGGAGGACACTGAAGCTTTCTTT
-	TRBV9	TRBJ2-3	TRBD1	CASSVDEGAPIDTQYF	TGTGCCAGCAGCGTAGACGAGGGGGCGCCGATAGATACGCAGTATTTT
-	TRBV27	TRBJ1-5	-	CASSIGHKIKPQHF	TGTGCCAGCAGCATAGGACATAAAATCAAGCCCCAGCATTTT
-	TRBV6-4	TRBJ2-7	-	CATAQAPEQYF	TGTGCCACTGCCCAGGCTCCCGAGCAGTACTTC
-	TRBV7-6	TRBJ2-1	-	CASSLGYLLVSDRNEQFF	TGTGCCAGCAGCTTAGGGTACCTACTAGTCTCCGACCGCAATGAGCAGTTCTTC
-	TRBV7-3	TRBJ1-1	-	CASSLTRLTEAFF	TGTGCCAGCAGCCTGACGCGGTTGACTGAAGCTTTCTTT
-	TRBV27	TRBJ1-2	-	CASSSGVYGYTF	TGTGCCAGCAGTTCAGGGGTCTATGGCTACACCTTC
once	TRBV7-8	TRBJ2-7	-	CASSLGGDLNHEQYF	TGTGCCAGCAGCTTAGGGGGGGACCTTAACCACGAGCAGTACTTC
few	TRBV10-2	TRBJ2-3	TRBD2	CASSGIAGEFTDTQYF	TGCGCCAGCAGTGGTATAGCGGGGGAATTCACAGATACGCAGTATTTT
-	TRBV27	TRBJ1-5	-	CASSLAVGNQPQHF	TGTGCCAGCAGTTTGGCGGTTGGGAATCAGCCCCAGCATTTT
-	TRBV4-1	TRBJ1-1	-	CASSDSPNTEAFF	TGCGCCAGCAGCGACAGTCCGAACACTGAAGCTTTCTTT
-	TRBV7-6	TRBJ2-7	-	CASSPANYEQYF	TGTGCCAGCAGCCCCGCTAACTACGAGCAGTACTTC
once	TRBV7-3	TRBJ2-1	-	CASSLTLDNEQFF	TGTGCCAGCAGCTTAACTCTTGACAATGAGCAGTTCTTC
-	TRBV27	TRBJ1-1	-	CASRGYGQSNTEAFF	TGTGCCAGCAGGGGCTACGGACAGTCGAACACTGAAGCTTTCTTT
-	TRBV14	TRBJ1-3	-	CASSATGEWGLSGNTIYF	TGTGCCAGCAGCGCTACGGGGGAGTGGGGCCTCTCTGGAAACACCATATATTTT
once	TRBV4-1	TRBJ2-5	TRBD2	CASSQVRSGGEETQYF	TGCGCCAGCAGCCAAGTGCGTAGCGGGGGGGAGGAGACCCAGTACTTC
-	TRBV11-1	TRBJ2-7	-	CASSLVGSSYEQYF	TGTGCCAGCAGCTTAGTCGGGAGCTCCTACGAGCAGTACTTC
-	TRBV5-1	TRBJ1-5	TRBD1	CASSLGDRESNQPQHF	TGCGCCAGCAGCTTGGGAGACAGGGAGAGCAATCAGCCCCAGCATTTT